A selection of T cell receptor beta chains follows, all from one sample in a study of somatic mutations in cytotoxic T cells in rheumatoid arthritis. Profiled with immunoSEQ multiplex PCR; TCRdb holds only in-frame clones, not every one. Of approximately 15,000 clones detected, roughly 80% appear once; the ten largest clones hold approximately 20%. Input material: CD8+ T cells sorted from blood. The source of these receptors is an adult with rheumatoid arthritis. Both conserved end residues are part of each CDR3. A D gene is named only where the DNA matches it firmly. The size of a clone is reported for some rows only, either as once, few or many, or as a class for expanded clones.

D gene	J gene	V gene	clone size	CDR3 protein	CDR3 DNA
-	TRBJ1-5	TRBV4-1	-	CASSQEPTGYQPQHF	TGCGCCAGCAGCCAAGAGCCTACGGGGTATCAGCCCCAGCATTTT
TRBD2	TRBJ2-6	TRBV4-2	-	CASSQASGGGPGANVLTF	TGTGCCAGCAGCCAAGCATCGGGGGGAGGGCCTGGGGCCAACGTCCTGACTTTC
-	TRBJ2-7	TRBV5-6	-	CASSSGLLGEQYF	TGTGCCAGCAGCTCGGGACTTCTGGGCGAGCAGTACTTC
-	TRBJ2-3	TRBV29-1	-	CSVKLQSGTQYF	TGCAGCGTGAAACTTCAGTCCGGTACGCAGTATTTT
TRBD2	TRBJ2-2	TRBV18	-	CASSLSPGQNLAGVPGELFF	TGTGCCAGCTCACTCAGCCCCGGACAGAATCTAGCGGGAGTGCCCGGGGAGCTGTTTTTT
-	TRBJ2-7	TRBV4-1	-	CASSQAQRVSYEQYF	TGCGCCAGCAGCCAAGCCCAGAGGGTATCCTACGAGCAGTACTTC
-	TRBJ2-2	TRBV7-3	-	CASSLNPAGELFF	TGTGCCAGCAGCTTAAACCCGGCCGGGGAGCTGTTTTTT
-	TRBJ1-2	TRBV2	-	CASSEGPEVNYGYTF	TGTGCCAGCAGTGAGGGCCCGGAAGTCAACTATGGCTACACCTTC
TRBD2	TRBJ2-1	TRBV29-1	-	CSVVGGRSYNEQFF	TGCAGCGTTGTTGGCGGGAGATCCTACAATGAGCAGTTCTTC
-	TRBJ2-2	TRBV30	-	CAGGAGYGELFF	TGTGCCGGAGGGGCGGGATACGGGGAGCTGTTTTTT
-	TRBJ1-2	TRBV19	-	CASSWGFYGYTF	TGTGCCAGTAGTTGGGGATTCTATGGCTACACCTTC
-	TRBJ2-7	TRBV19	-	CASSPTRDPYEQYF	TGTGCCAGTAGCCCCACGCGGGACCCTTACGAGCAGTACTTC
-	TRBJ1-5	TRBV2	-	CASSDGQQHF	TGTGCCAGCAGTGATGGCCAACAGCATTTT
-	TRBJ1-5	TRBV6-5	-	CASSYVQGNQPQHF	TGTGCCAGCAGTTACGTCCAGGGAAATCAGCCCCAGCATTTT
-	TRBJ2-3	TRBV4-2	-	CASSQDRGRGADTQYF	TGTGCCAGCAGCCAAGATCGCGGCAGGGGAGCGGATACGCAGTATTTT
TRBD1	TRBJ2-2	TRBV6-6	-	CASTTQGLAGELFF	TGTGCCAGCACCACACAGGGGTTGGCCGGGGAGCTGTTTTTT
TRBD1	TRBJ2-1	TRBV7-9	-	CASSQPSTGGGYNEQFF	TGTGCCAGCAGCCAGCCCTCCACAGGGGGCGGCTACAATGAGCAGTTCTTC
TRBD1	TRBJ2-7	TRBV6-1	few	CASSEAAGTGGHEQYF	TGTGCCAGCAGTGAAGCAGCCGGGACAGGGGGCCACGAGCAGTACTTC
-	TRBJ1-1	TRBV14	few	CASSQFGGRDTEAFF	TGTGCCAGCAGCCAGTTTGGGGGACGGGACACTGAAGCTTTCTTT
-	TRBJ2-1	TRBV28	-	CASRFTGTTYNEQFF	TGTGCCAGCAGATTTACCGGGACAACCTACAATGAGCAGTTCTTC
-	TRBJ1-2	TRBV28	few	CASSLGREDGYTF	TGTGCCAGCAGTTTGGGCAGGGAGGATGGCTACACCTTC
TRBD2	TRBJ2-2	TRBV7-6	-	CASSLVLAGEGGTGELFF	TGTGCCAGCAGCTTAGTACTAGCGGGAGAGGGAGGCACCGGGGAGCTGTTTTTT
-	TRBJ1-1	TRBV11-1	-	CASSWGAEAFF	TGTGCCAGCAGCTGGGGCGCTGAAGCTTTCTTT
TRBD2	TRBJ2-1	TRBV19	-	CASSIDLSSGLGNEQFF	TGTGCCAGTAGTATAGATCTATCTTCAGGACTAGGTAATGAGCAGTTCTTC
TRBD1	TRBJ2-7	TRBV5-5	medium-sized	CASSFRQGKYEQYF	TGTGCCAGCAGCTTTAGACAGGGAAAGTACGAGCAGTACTTC
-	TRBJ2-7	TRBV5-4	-	CASSSSGTVSYEQYF	TGTGCCAGCAGCTCATCCGGGACGGTAAGCTACGAGCAGTACTTC
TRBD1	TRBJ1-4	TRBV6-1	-	CASSAGQGSEKLFF	TGTGCCAGCAGTGCTGGACAGGGGAGTGAAAAACTGTTTTTT
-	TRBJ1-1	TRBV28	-	CASSLYRVYTEAFF	TGTGCCAGCAGTCTTTACCGGGTTTACACTGAAGCTTTCTTT
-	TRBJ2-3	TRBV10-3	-	CAHRRPEPLSTDTQYF	TGTGCGCATCGTCGTCCCGAGCCCCTCAGCACAGATACGCAGTATTTT